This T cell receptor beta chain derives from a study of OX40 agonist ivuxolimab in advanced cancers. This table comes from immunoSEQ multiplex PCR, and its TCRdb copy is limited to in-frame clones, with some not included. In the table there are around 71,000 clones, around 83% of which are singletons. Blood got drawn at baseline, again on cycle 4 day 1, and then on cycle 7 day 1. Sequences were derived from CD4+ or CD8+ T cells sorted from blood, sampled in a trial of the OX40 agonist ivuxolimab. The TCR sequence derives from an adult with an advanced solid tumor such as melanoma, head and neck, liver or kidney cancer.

CDR3 in amino acids: CASSAEGPGALRAGELFF. In nucleotides, the CDR3 is TGTGCCAGCAGCGCTGAAGGACCGGGGGCTCTTAGGGCCGGGGAGCTGTTTTTT. The rearrangement uses TRBV7-3 and TRBJ2-2; D tentatively reads TRBD1 or TRBD2 (6 bases each). V was cut by 5 bases and J by 6 bases, with 25 bases left in between. Per the germline V gene, CDR1 is SGHTA and CDR2 is FQGTGA. The CDR3 has 18 residues.